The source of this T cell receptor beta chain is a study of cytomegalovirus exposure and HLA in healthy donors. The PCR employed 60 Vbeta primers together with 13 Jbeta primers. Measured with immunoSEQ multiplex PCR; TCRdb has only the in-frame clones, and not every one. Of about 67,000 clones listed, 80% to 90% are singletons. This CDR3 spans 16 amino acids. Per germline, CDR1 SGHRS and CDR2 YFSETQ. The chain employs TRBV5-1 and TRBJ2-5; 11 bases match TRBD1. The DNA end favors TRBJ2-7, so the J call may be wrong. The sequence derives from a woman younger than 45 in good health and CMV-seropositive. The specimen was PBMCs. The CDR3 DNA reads TGCGCCAGCGGCGTGAAATCCGGGACAGGGGGGTACGAGCAGTACTTC. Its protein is CASGVKSGTGGYEQYF.